The 17 T cell receptor beta chains below all came from one sample that was sequenced in a study of T cell responses to AZD1222 COVID-19 vaccine. Clones were sequenced by immunoSEQ multiplex PCR, and TCRdb holds only the in-frame ones, with some missing. Among more than 250,000 clones listed, 85% to 95% were seen once. The input for sequencing was peripheral blood, taken on day 0 of AZD1222 vaccination. These receptors were taken from an adult in good health.

This clone was seen once. The chain combines TRBV25-1 with TRBJ2-7, with no clear D. The CDR3 spans 11 residues. Germline V lookup: CDR1 MGHDK, CDR2 SYGVNS. CDR3 in DNA: TGTGACTTCGGGTCAATCTACGAGCAGTACTTC. Translating gives CDFGSIYEQYF.

The chain combines TRBV29-1 with TRBJ2-3; D is perhaps TRBD1 (5 bases). Germline-derived CDR1 and CDR2 are SQVTM and ANQGSEA. The ends were cut back, 6 bases at V and 0 bases at J, with 10 bases in the middle. The CDR3 contains 13 residues. This chain's CDR3 is CSVRRGSTDTQYF. The CDR3 region has the DNA TGCAGCGTCCGAAGGGGAAGCACAGATACGCAGTATTTT.

The V and J genes are TRBV5-6 and TRBJ1-1; 8 bases align to TRBD1. The CDR3 loop spans 15 amino acids. Germline assignment: CDR1 SGHDT and CDR2 YYEEEE. J gave up 4 bases and V 2 bases, and 7 bases lay outside the gene matches. CDR3 loop: CASSFPGTGGTEAFF. CDR3 in DNA: TGTGCCAGCAGCTTTCCCGGGACAGGAGGCACTGAAGCTTTCTTT.

V usage is TRBV3-1 (or the pseudogene TRBV3-2) and J usage is TRBJ1-2; possibly TRBD1 for D (5 bases). The CDR3 totals 13 residues. Per the germline V gene, CDR1 is LGHDT and CDR2 is YNNKEL (reference sequence). Trimming took 2 bases from V and 5 from J, leaving 9 bases between them. CDR3 in DNA: TGTGCCAGCAGCCAAAGGGGCGCTTATGGCTACACCTTC. Amino acid sequence: CASSQRGAYGYTF.

In its sample, this clone was seen once. The V call is TRBV11-1, the J call TRBJ2-1; a possible D gene is TRBD2 (6 bases). Trimming left V 8 bases short and J 1 base short, with 9 bases between. Germline V gene sequence: CDR1 SGHAT, CDR2 FQDESV (reference sequence). The CDR3 sequence is 13 residues long. CDR3 sequence reads: CASLDYSYNEQFF. CDR3 sequence (DNA): TGTGCCAGCCTGGACTATTCCTACAATGAGCAGTTCTTC.

The chain joins TRBV6-1 to TRBJ1-3; D is perhaps TRBD1 (5 bases). The germline V gene encodes CDR1 MNHNS and CDR2 SASEGT. CDR3 size: 14 residues. V dropped 1 base and J dropped 4 bases, with 8 bases sitting between them. The CDR3 loop is CASSEVGLGNTIYF. Written as DNA, the CDR3 is TGTGCCAGCAGTGAAGTGGGGCTAGGAAACACCATATATTTT.

J is TRBJ2-4 and V is TRBV29-1, with a weak D call TRBD2 (6 bases). This CDR3 is 14 amino acids long. The germline V gene has CDR1 SQVTM and CDR2 ANQGSEA. V was clipped by 1 base and J by 6 bases, with 13 bases between them. This CDR3 is CSVEVAGLPNIQYF. CDR3 in DNA: TGCAGCGTTGAAGTCGCGGGACTGCCAAACATTCAGTACTTC.

The rearrangement uses TRBV7-9 and TRBJ2-7, with TRBD2 matching 7 bases. Trimming at V came to 0 bases and at J to 6 bases, leaving 14 bases not matched to a gene. Germline V gene lookup returns CDR1 SEHNR and CDR2 FQNEAQ (reference sequence). The length of the CDR3 is 17 residues. CDR3 loop: CASSLAPGGSESGEQYF. CDR3 nucleotide sequence: TGTGCCAGCAGCTTAGCGCCGGGCGGGAGTGAATCGGGCGAGCAGTACTTC.

The J gene is TRBJ2-7, the V gene TRBV15, with D unresolved. Trimming took off 0 bases at V and 6 bases at J, with 6 bases between the two ends. Germline-derived CDR1 and CDR2 are LNHNV and YYDKDF (reference sequence). The CDR3 sequence is 12 residues long. CDR3 nucleotide sequence: TGTGCCACCAGCAGAGATCTGACCGAGCAGTACTTC. It is translated as CATSRDLTEQYF. Full variable domain (missing parts from reference TRBV15 and TRBJ2-7): DAMVIQNPRYQVTQFGKPVTLSCSQTLNHNVMYWYQQKSSQAPKLLFHYYDKDFNNEADTPDNFQSRRPNTSFCFLDIRSPGLGDTAMYLCATSRDLTEQYFGPGTRLTVT.

This rearrangement joins TRBV30 to TRBJ1-2; 9 positions agree with TRBD1. V shed 3 bases and J 5 bases; nucleotides not matched to a gene: 7. The CDR3 length is 14 residues. Germline V gene lookup returns CDR1 GTSNPN and CDR2 SVGIG (reference sequence). This CDR3 is CAWREQGAGYGYTF. The CDR3 DNA sequence: TGTGCCTGGAGAGAACAGGGGGCTGGGTATGGCTACACCTTC.

V gene TRBV7-9 combines with J gene TRBJ1-2; 7 nucleotides line up with TRBD1. Per germline, CDR1 SEHNR and CDR2 FQNEAQ (reference sequence). The V segment lost 5 bases and the J segment 4 bases; nucleotides outside the gene matches: 13. The CDR3 extends over 16 amino acids. Here the CDR3 DNA reads TGTGCCAGCAGCCCCTGGCCCCGGGACAGCACCTATGGCTACACCTTC. This translates into CASSPWPRDSTYGYTF.

The CDR3 nucleotides are TGTGCCAGCAGCTTAGATGGCATCTCCTACGAGCAGTACTTC. It is translated as CASSLDGISYEQYF. This sequence joins TRBV7-3 and TRBJ2-7; no definite D call. Germline loops: CDR1 SGHTA, CDR2 FQGTGA. Between the trimmed V and J ends, which lost 2 bases and 0 bases, there was a span of 8 bases. The CDR3 runs to 14 residues.

The chain combines TRBV18 with TRBJ2-7, with 9 bases aligning to TRBD1. The V segment lost 3 bases and the J segment 4 bases; nucleotides outside the gene matches: 4. The CDR3 runs to 14 residues. Looked up from germline, CDR1 is KGHSH and CDR2 is LQKENI. CDR3 loop: CASSPGQGKYEQYF. Here the CDR3 DNA reads TGTGCCAGCTCACCGGGACAGGGAAAATACGAGCAGTACTTC.

The CDR3 DNA reads as TGTGCCAGCAGCGTAGCCGGGACAGGGGGGTACTACGAGCAGTACTTC. Its protein product is CASSVAGTGGYYEQYF. The rearrangement joins TRBV9 to TRBJ2-7, with TRBD1 matching 11 bases. V was pared by 0 bases and J by 3 bases, with 5 bases of the junction left unmatched. The CDR3 sequence is 16 residues long. Germline-derived CDR1 and CDR2 are SGDLS and YYNGEE.

The rearrangement uses TRBV11-3 and TRBJ1-1, with D perhaps TRBD1 (5 bases). Between the trimmed V and J ends, which lost 0 bases and 4 bases, there was a span of 9 bases. CDR1 is SGHNT, CDR2 YENEEA, per germline. The CDR3 totals 14 residues. For the CDR3, the DNA is TGTGCCAGCAGCTTAGATGGTCAGGGCACTGAAGCTTTCTTT. Translating gives CASSLDGQGTEAFF.

The rearrangement links TRBV5-1 to TRBJ2-2; D is perhaps TRBD1 (5 bases). The CDR3 length is 14 residues. V was trimmed by 0 bases and J by 3 bases, leaving 6 bases between them. Germline CDR1 reads SGHRS; CDR2 reads YFSETQ. In DNA form, the CDR3 reads TGCGCCAGCAGCTTGGAGGGGTACACCGGGGAGCTGTTTTTT. Its protein is CASSLEGYTGELFF.

There are a few counts of this clone. The chain joins TRBV3-1 (or the pseudogene TRBV3-2) to TRBJ2-7, with 7 positions matching TRBD1. The CDR3 covers 14 residues. Germline V lookup: CDR1 LGHDT, CDR2 YNNKEL (reference sequence). The ends lost 4 bases at V and 6 bases at J; junction bases unmatched: 9. In DNA form, the CDR3 reads TGTGCCAGCAGCCTGAGGAACAGGGGAGTCGAGCAGTACTTC. The encoded protein is CASSLRNRGVEQYF.